Sequencing of this TCR beta chain was carried out in a study of T cell responses to AZD1222 COVID-19 vaccine. As for the study in general: It was second doses at about 4 or about 12 weeks that were pooled. Whole-study findings and limits: Variant regions that are unmutated are reportedly the target of nearly half of spike-specific TCRs. Seropositive AZD1222 recipients at baseline numbered only six or seven. Donors, mostly white British, included more females; clonal diversity was possibly underestimated.

The protocol was immunoSEQ multiplex PCR, while the TCRdb copy is restricted to in-frame clones and leaves out a portion. The top ten clones hold around 1.9% of a sample with 150,000 to 180,000 clones, about nine tenths of them seen once. Germline V gene sequence: CDR1 KGHSH, CDR2 LQKENI. J lost 6 bases, V lost 3 bases, and 7 bases had no gene match. This CDR3 comprises 14 residues. Comment on this clone: The target antigen is unknown.

This receptor was identified in an adult in good health. The rearrangement links TRBV18 to TRBJ1-1; 7 nucleotides match TRBD1. This specimen consisted of peripheral blood, obtained on day 0 of AZD1222 vaccination. Here the CDR3 DNA reads TGTGCCAGCTCACCGGCAACAGGGGACGCTGAAGCTTTCTTT. Translating it yields CASSPATGDAEAFF.